These T cell receptor beta chains were read from a single sample in a study of blood T cells in healthy people across ages. TCRdb fed the 5' RACE reads into MiXCR, producing one record per CDR3 protein. The sample lists about 1,400,000 distinct CDR3 sequences; around 55% were seen once. Input material: blood. The receptors were gathered from a man aged 18 to 35 in good health. CDR3s include the opening cysteine and the closing phenylalanine or tryptophan. A D gene is named only where the DNA matches it firmly. Rows may omit the clone size; those that give it use once, few, many or a size class.

J | D | length | V | size | CDR3 | DNA
TRBJ2-1 | TRBD2 | 15 | TRBV5-1 | . | CASSLPLAGFNEQFF | TGCGCCAGCAGCTTGCCCCTAGCGGGGTTCAATGAGCAGTTCTTC
TRBJ1-5 | TRBD1 | 18 | TRBV6-1 | . | CASTSSRDSFYSNQPQHF | TGTGCCAGCACCTCTTCCAGGGACAGTTTTTATAGCAATCAGCCCCAGCATTTT
TRBJ1-5 | . | 13 | TRBV7-2 | . | CASSPPDRGPQHF | TGTGCCAGCAGCCCCCCAGACAGAGGGCCCCAGCATTTT
TRBJ2-5 | . | 14 | TRBV12-3/TRBV12-4 | few | CASSLGTPAGTQYF | TGTGCCAGCAGTTTAGGGACTCCTGCGGGGACCCAGTACTTC
TRBJ1-1 | . | 13 | TRBV29-1 | many | CSVRYNSDTEAFF | TGCAGCGTCCGATACAATTCGGACACTGAAGCTTTCTTT
TRBJ1-5 | . | 15 | TRBV12-3/TRBV12-4 | . | CASSDLGRYNQPQHF | TGTGCCAGCAGTGACCTCGGCAGATACAATCAGCCCCAGCATTTT
TRBJ2-7 | TRBD2 | 15 | TRBV7-2 | . | CASSRGLAGIGEQYF | TGTGCCAGCAGCCGCGGACTAGCGGGGATAGGCGAGCAGTACTTC
TRBJ1-4 | . | 14 | TRBV27 | . | CASSPGLTNEKLFF | TGTGCCAGCAGCCCCGGTCTGACTAATGAAAAACTGTTTTTT
TRBJ2-3 | TRBD2 | 15 | TRBV6-6 | . | CASSQREGFTDTQYF | TGTGCCAGCAGCCAGCGGGAGGGTTTTACAGATACGCAGTATTTT
TRBJ2-2 | . | 16 | TRBV3-1 | . | CASSHSGDTSTGELFF | TGTGCCAGCAGCCATAGTGGGGACACCAGCACCGGGGAGCTGTTTTTT
TRBJ2-3 | . | 14 | TRBV10-3 | . | CAIGLYPSTDTQYF | TGTGCCATTGGACTCTATCCTAGCACAGATACGCAGTATTTT
TRBJ2-6 | . | 14 | TRBV7-9 | . | CASSPLPGANVLTF | TGTGCCAGCAGCCCTCTCCCTGGGGCCAACGTCCTGACTTTC
TRBJ1-2 | . | 14 | TRBV20-1 | . | CSARDRAGDYGYTF | TGCAGTGCTAGAGATCGCGCAGGGGACTATGGCTACACCTTC
TRBJ2-7 | . | 15 | TRBV9 | . | CASSVRGGAPYEQYF | TGTGCCAGCAGCGTAAGGGGTGGCGCTCCCTACGAGCAGTACTTC
TRBJ2-4 | . | 12 | TRBV6-2/TRBV6-3 | . | CASSRPENIQYF | TGTGCCAGCAGCCGACCTGAAAACATTCAGTACTTC
TRBJ2-1 | TRBD1 | 14 | TRBV28 | many | CASSSQQGAGEQFF | TGTGCCAGCAGTTCTCAACAGGGGGCAGGTGAGCAGTTCTTC
TRBJ2-3 | . | 15 | TRBV28 | . | CASSLNPPELDTQYF | TGTGCCAGCAGTTTAAATCCCCCAGAGCTAGATACGCAGTATTTT
TRBJ2-1 | TRBD2 | 17 | TRBV4-3 | . | CASSQNVAGAIYNEQFF | TGCGCCAGCAGCCAAAATGTAGCGGGGGCTATCTACAATGAGCAGTTCTTC
TRBJ2-7 | . | 13 | TRBV20-1 | few | CSATPGNSYEQYF | TGCAGTGCTACCCCGGGAAACTCCTACGAGCAGTACTTC
TRBJ2-5 | TRBD2 | 17 | TRBV9 | . | CASSVGTSGGPQETQYF | TGTGCCAGCAGCGTGGGGACTAGCGGGGGACCCCAAGAGACCCAGTACTTC
TRBJ2-1 | . | 15 | TRBV6-4 | many | CASSEQLGSYNEQFF | TGTGCCAGCAGTGAACAACTGGGTTCCTACAATGAGCAGTTCTTC
TRBJ2-1 | TRBD2 | 15 | TRBV9 | . | CASSVSAGGPNEQFF | TGTGCCAGCAGCGTCTCAGCGGGAGGGCCCAATGAGCAGTTCTTC
TRBJ2-7 | TRBD1 | 14 | TRBV6-2/TRBV6-3 | . | CASTDRTGYNEQYF | TGTGCCAGCACCGACCGGACAGGGTACAATGAGCAGTACTTC
TRBJ1-2 | TRBD1 | 17 | TRBV6-2/TRBV6-3 | . | CASRQWTGRNSNYGYTF | TGTGCCAGCAGACAATGGACAGGCCGGAATAGTAACTATGGCTACACCTTC
TRBJ2-6 | . | 17 | TRBV5-1 | few | CASSLSSGRMGANVLTF | TGCGCCAGCAGCTTGTCTTCGGGCCGGATGGGGGCCAACGTCCTGACTTTC
TRBJ2-7 | TRBD1 | 12 | TRBV2 | . | CASKRQGLEQYF | TGTGCCAGCAAGAGACAGGGTCTCGAGCAGTACTTC
TRBJ2-7 | TRBD2 | 16 | TRBV20-1 | . | CSARASLAGFSYEQYF | TGCAGTGCTAGGGCTTCACTAGCGGGGTTCTCCTACGAGCAGTACTTC
TRBJ1-2 | . | 16 | TRBV25-1 | . | CASSEYGRQDDYGYTF | TGTGCCAGCAGTGAATACGGGCGGCAGGACGACTATGGCTACACCTTC
TRBJ2-1 | TRBD1 | 14 | TRBV12-3/TRBV12-4 | . | CASSPRQGDDEQFF | TGTGCCAGCAGTCCGAGACAGGGGGACGATGAGCAGTTCTTC
TRBJ2-6 | . | 12 | TRBV10-3 | many | CAIDSGANVLTF | TGTGCCATCGACTCTGGGGCCAACGTCCTGACTTTC
TRBJ1-2 | TRBD1 | 18 | TRBV12-3/TRBV12-4 | few | CASSGAYLGTGGSYGYTF | TGTGCCAGCAGTGGGGCATATTTGGGAACAGGGGGTAGCTATGGCTACACCTTC
TRBJ2-3 | . | 13 | TRBV2 | few | CASSGLAADTQYF | TGTGCCAGCAGTGGGCTAGCCGCAGATACGCAGTATTTT